The clone carrying this T cell receptor beta chain was found once. Its target is not known. This specimen belongs to a study of cytomegalovirus exposure and HLA in healthy donors. A multiplex PCR was run with 60 Vbeta primers and 13 Jbeta primers. The repertoire was sequenced with immunoSEQ multiplex PCR; TCRdb's copy has only in-frame clones and lacks some. The data hold roughly 120,000 clones, with about 74% observed a single time. The study's findings and limits: Listed as cytomegalovirus-associated were 150 to 200 TCR beta chains.

Losses at the gene ends were 4 bases for V and 6 bases for J; bases not matched to a gene: 9. Germline loops: CDR1 SGHRS, CDR2 YFSETQ. CDR3 length equals 17 residues. V is TRBV5-1 and J is TRBJ2-2, with 13 positions matching TRBD2. The TCR sequence derives from a man aged 30 to 45 in good health and CMV-seropositive. The sample consisted of PBMCs. The CDR3 coding sequence is TGCGCCAGCAGCCTCGATGGACTAGCGGGGGATCCCGGGGAGCTGTTTTTT. Amino acids: CASSLDGLAGDPGELFF.